Each of the 13 T cell receptor beta chains below was sequenced from the same sample in a study of T-cell reconstitution after alpha-beta-depleted transplantation in children listed by TCRdb under 2016. The library was obtained by PCR. Sequencing was performed on an Illumina HiSeq 2500. Molecular barcoding was employed in the preparation of TCR libraries, with unique molecular identifiers being used to normalize TCRbeta repertoire quantification. TCRdb handled the public reads itself, with Q25 trimming in fastp and clone calling in MiXCR, and kept productive beta chains. A single entry per CDR3 protein holds the most common genes and DNA from its merged rows. Across this sample there are approximately 1,000,000 distinct CDR3 sequences, with 25% to 30% seen only once. Together, the top ten hold more than 25% of the sample. The treatment or condition label of this sample denotes: allogeneic hematopoietic cell transplantation with graft depleted of TCRalphabeta T cells and CD19 B cells.

Sequencing was performed on PBMCs, mostly from graft donor cells, taken 360 days after TCRalphabeta/CD19-depleted stem cell transplant. Receptor source: a boy younger than two who had a stem cell transplant for SCID, so the T cells may come from the graft donor.

The V call is TRBV4-1, the J call TRBJ2-7, with 12 bases lining up with TRBD1. The germline V gene encodes CDR1 MGHRA and CDR2 YSYEKL. V lost 0 bases, J lost 3 bases, and 6 bases stayed unmatched. This CDR3 region has 17 residues. CDR3 region: CASSQEGDRGRFYEQYF. CDR3 nucleotide sequence: TGCGCCAGCAGCCAAGAGGGGGACAGGGGGCGTTTCTACGAGCAGTACTTC.

This clonotype was seen a few times. This sequence joins TRBV14 and TRBJ2-3; D gene ambiguous. Between the trimmed V and J ends, which lost 5 bases and 9 bases, there was a span of 15 bases. Germline CDR1 SGHDN, CDR2 FVKESK. The CDR3 runs to 13 residues. The CDR3 DNA follows: TGTGCCAGCAGCTACCAGGAAGGAGTGACGCAGTATTTT. This codes for CASSYQEGVTQYF.

The CDR3: CASSLASRLAAGYEQYF. Written as DNA, the CDR3 is TGTGCCAGCAGCTTAGCCTCGAGACTAGCGGCGGGCTACGAGCAGTACTTC. J is TRBJ2-7 and V is TRBV7-9; TRBD2 agrees at 9 bases. The CDR3 runs 17 residues. From germline, CDR1 is SEHNR and CDR2 FQNEAQ (reference sequence). Trimming at V came to 0 bases and at J to 3 bases, leaving 9 bases not matched to a gene. The whole variable domain, remainder taken from reference TRBV7-9 and TRBJ2-7, is DTGVSQNPRHKITKRGQNVTFRCDPISEHNRLYWYRQTLGQGPEFLTYFQNEAQLEKSRLLSDRFSAERPKGSFSTLEIQRTEQGDSAMYLCASSLASRLAAGYEQYFGPGTRLTVT.

This chain connects TRBV2 to TRBJ1-5; no firm D call. The V gene lost 4 bases and the J gene lost 1 base, with 8 bases spanning the gap. This CDR3 is built from 14 residues. CDR1 SNHLY and CDR2 FYNNEI come from the germline V gene. This CDR3 is CASSATLSNQPQHF. DNA of the CDR3: TGTGCCAGCAGTGCGACACTCAGCAATCAGCCCCAGCATTTT.

The CDR3 sequence is CASSLRDVTSYEQYF. The DNA of the CDR3 is TGCGCCAGCAGCCTGAGAGACGTAACCTCCTACGAGCAGTACTTC. The rearrangement joins TRBV4-1 to TRBJ2-7; D is unclear. Germline-derived CDR1 and CDR2 are MGHRA and YSYEKL. This CDR3 contains 15 residues. The V and J ends lost 4 bases and 0 bases respectively, with 13 bases between them.

The chain is built from TRBV7-3 and TRBJ2-7, with D possibly being TRBD1 or TRBD2 (6 bases each). The ends were cut back, 3 bases at V and 7 bases at J, with 13 bases in the middle. The germline V gene has CDR1 SGHTA and CDR2 FQGTGA. The CDR3 is 13 amino acids. The CDR3 sequence is CASSLDYRAEQYF. The CDR3 DNA sequence: TGTGCCAGCAGCTTGGACTACAGGGCGGAGCAGTACTTC.

J is TRBJ1-1 and V is TRBV3-1; D is ambiguous. V lost 4 bases to trimming and J lost 0 bases, with 12 bases between them. The CDR3 has 15 residues. Germline CDR1 and CDR2: LGHDT and YNNKEL (reference sequence). The CDR3 DNA reads as TGTGCCAGCAGCCCTACGACCGGACTGAACACTGAAGCTTTCTTT. As protein: CASSPTTGLNTEAFF. Complete variable domain (other parts from reference TRBV3-1 and TRBJ1-1): DTAVSQTPKYLVTQMGNDKSIKCEQNLGHDTMYWYKQDSKKFLKIMFSYNNKELIINETVPNRFSPKSPDKAHLNLHINSLELGDSAVYFCASSPTTGLNTEAFFGQGTRLTVV.

V gene TRBV4-1 combines with J gene TRBJ1-6; the match to TRBD1 covers 7 bases. The CDR3 length is 14 residues. CDR1 MGHRA and CDR2 YSYEKL come from the germline V gene. V dropped 0 bases and J dropped 10; count of bases not matched to a gene: 3. In DNA form, the CDR3 reads TGCGCCAGCAGCCAAGAGAAAGGGGGCTCACCCCTCCACTTT. This translates into CASSQEKGGSPLHF.

The chain combines TRBV29-1 with TRBJ1-1; D is uncertain. Looked up from germline, CDR1 is SQVTM and CDR2 is ANQGSEA. With 4 bases removed from V and 0 bases from J, the gap between germline ends came to 9 bases. This CDR3 region has 13 residues. The CDR3 nucleotides are TGCAGCGTTGGGAGAGGGATGAACACTGAAGCTTTCTTT. Translating gives CSVGRGMNTEAFF.

This chain links TRBV5-1 with TRBJ2-5, with a possible D match to TRBD2 (6 bases). V was clipped by 4 bases and J by 6 bases, with 16 bases between them. Germline V gene sequence: CDR1 SGHRS, CDR2 YFSETQ. The CDR3 consists of 14 residues. The CDR3 DNA reads TGCGCCAGCAGCCGACTAGAAAGGTTACAGACCCAGTACTTC. Residues: CASSRLERLQTQYF.

This chain joins TRBV5-1 and TRBJ2-3; no definite D call. Germline-derived CDR1 and CDR2 are SGHRS and YFSETQ. Trimming removed 0 bases at V and 3 bases at J, with 11 bases between. The CDR3 has 15 amino acids. DNA for the CDR3: TGCGCCAGCAGCTTGGTTGCGAGTGGGACAGATACGCAGTATTTT. Its protein product is CASSLVASGTDTQYF. The complete variable domain, with remaining parts taken from reference TRBV5-1 and TRBJ2-3, reads KAGVTQTPRYLIKTRGQQVTLSCSPISGHRSVSWYQQTPGQGLQFLFEYFSETQRNKGNFPGRFSGRQFSNSRSEMNVSTLELGDSALYLCASSLVASGTDTQYFGPGTRLTVL.

The chain carries TRBV4-1 and TRBJ2-7; 8 bases match TRBD1. Germline V gives CDR1 MGHRA, CDR2 YSYEKL. Losses at the gene ends were 4 bases for V and 4 bases for J; bases not matched to a gene: 12. There are 16 residues in the CDR3. CDR3 coding DNA: TGCGCCAGCAGCCTGGGGACAGGAACACTACTTTACGAGCAGTACTTC. This gives the protein CASSLGTGTLLYEQYF.

In this sample, this clonotype turned up many times. Mismatch with germline at one junction end may stem from a read error. The rearrangement joins TRBV5-1 to TRBJ2-3; D gene uncertain. Germline lookup yields CDR1 SGHRS and CDR2 YFSETQ. The CDR3 spans 14 residues. CDR3 coding DNA: TGTGCCAGCAGCTTGCTTGGGTTCACAGATACGCAGTATTTT. It codes for CASSLLGFTDTQYF.